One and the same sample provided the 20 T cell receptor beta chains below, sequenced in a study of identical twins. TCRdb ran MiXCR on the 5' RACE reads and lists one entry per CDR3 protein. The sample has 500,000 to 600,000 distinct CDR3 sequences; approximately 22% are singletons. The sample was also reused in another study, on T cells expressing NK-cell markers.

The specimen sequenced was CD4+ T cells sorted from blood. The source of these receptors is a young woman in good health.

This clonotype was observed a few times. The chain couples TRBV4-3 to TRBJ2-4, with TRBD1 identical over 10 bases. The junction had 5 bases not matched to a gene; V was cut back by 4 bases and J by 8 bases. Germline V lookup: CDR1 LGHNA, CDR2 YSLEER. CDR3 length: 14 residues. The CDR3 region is CASSPRTGGDIQYF. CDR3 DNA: TGCGCCAGCAGCCCTCGGACAGGGGGGGACATTCAGTACTTC.

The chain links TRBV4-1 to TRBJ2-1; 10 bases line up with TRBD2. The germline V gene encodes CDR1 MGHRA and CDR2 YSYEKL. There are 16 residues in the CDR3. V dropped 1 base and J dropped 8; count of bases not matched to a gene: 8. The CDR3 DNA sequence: TGCGCCAGCAGCCAAGGTTCTAGCGGGAGAATCGATGAGCAGTTCTTC. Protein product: CASSQGSSGRIDEQFF.

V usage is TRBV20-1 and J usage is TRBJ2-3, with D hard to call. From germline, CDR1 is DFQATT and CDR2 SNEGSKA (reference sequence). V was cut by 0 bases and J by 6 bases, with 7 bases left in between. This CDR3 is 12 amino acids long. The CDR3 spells CSARDRIDTQYF. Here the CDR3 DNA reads TGCAGTGCTAGAGACCGTATTGATACGCAGTATTTT.

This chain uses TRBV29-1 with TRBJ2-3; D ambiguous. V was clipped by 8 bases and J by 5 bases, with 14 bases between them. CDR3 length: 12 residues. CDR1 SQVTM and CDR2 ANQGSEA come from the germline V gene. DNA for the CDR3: TGCAGCAGCCGAGCCCACAGAGATACGCAGTATTTT. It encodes CSSRAHRDTQYF.

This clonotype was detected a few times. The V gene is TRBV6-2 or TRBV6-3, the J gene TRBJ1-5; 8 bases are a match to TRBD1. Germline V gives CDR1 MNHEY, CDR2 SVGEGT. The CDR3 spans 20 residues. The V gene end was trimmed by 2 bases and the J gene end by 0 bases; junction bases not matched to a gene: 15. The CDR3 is CASSYPGQGQTIYSNQPQHF. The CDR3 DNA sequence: TGTGCCAGCAGTTACCCAGGACAGGGACAGACAATCTATAGCAATCAGCCCCAGCATTTT.

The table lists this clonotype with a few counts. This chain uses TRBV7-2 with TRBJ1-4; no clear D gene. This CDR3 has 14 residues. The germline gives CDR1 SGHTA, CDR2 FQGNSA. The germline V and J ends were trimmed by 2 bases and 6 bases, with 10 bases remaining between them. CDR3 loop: CASSLIAGYEKLFF. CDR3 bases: TGTGCCAGCAGCTTAATAGCGGGATATGAAAAACTGTTTTTT.

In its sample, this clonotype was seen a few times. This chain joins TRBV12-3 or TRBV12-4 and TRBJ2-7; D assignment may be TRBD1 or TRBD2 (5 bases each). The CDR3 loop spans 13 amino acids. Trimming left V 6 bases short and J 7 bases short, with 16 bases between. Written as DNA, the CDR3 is TGTGCCAGCAGCACCGGGACCGGAGAAGAGCAGTACTTC. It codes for CASSTGTGEEQYF.

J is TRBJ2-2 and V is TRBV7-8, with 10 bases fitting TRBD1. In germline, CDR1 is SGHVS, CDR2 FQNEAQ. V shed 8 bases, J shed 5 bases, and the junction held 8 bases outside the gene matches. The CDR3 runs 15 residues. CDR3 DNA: TGTGCCAGCCGGGACAGGGGAATCGGGACCGGGGAGCTGTTTTTT. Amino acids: CASRDRGIGTGELFF.

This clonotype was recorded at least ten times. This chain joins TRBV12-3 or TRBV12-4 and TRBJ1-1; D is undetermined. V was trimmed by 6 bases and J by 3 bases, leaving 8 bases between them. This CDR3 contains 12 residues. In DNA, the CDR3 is TGTGCCAGCAGACTACTGGACACTGAAGCTTTCTTT. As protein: CASRLLDTEAFF.

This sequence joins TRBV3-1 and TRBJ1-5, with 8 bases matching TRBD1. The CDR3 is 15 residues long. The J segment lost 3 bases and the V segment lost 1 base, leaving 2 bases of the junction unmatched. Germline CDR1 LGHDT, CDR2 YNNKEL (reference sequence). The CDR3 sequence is CASSQAQGVNQPQHF. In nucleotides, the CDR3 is TGTGCCAGCAGCCAAGCACAGGGGGTCAATCAGCCCCAGCATTTT.

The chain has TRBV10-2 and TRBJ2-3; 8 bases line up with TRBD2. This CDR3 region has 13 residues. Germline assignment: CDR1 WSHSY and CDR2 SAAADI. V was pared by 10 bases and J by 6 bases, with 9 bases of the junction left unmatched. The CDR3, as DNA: TGCGCCACCCGGACTAGCTCTGGGGATACGCAGTATTTT. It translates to CATRTSSGDTQYF.

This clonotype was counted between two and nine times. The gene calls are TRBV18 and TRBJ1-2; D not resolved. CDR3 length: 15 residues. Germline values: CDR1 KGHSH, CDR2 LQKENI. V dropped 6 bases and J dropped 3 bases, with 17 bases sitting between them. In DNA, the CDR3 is TGTGCCAGCTCCCCAGGAGGTAGAGGCGACTATGGCTACACCTTC. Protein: CASSPGGRGDYGYTF.

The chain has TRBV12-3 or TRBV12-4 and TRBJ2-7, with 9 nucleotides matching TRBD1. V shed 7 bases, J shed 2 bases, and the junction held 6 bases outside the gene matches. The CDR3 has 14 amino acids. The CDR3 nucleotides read TGTGCCAGCACCCTTGGGACAGGGCCCTACGAGCAGTACTTC. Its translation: CASTLGTGPYEQYF.

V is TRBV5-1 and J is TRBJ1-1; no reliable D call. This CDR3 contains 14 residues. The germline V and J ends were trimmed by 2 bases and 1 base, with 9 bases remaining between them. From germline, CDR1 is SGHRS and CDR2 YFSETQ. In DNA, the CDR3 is TGCGCCAGCAGCTTCGTTGACCCGAACACTGAAGCTTTCTTT. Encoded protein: CASSFVDPNTEAFF.

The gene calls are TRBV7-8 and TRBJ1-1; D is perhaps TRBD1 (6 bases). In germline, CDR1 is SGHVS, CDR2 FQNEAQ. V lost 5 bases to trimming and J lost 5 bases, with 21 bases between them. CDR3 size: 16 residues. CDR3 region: CASSLRGWGLRTEAFF. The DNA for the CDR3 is TGTGCCAGCAGCCTCCGGGGTTGGGGGCTTAGGACTGAAGCTTTCTTT.

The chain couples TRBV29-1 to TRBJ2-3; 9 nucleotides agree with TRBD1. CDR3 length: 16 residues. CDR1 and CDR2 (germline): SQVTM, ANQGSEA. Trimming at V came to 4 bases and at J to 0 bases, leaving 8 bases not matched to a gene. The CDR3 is CSVVGYRGLSTDTQYF. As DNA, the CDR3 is TGCAGCGTTGTGGGGTACAGGGGGCTCAGCACAGATACGCAGTATTTT.

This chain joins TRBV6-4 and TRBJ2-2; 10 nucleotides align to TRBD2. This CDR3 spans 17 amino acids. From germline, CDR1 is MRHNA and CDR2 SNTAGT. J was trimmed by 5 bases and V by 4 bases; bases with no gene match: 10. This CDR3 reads CASSARSGTSATGELFF. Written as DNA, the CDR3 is TGTGCCAGCAGTGCCCGATCCGGGACTAGCGCAACCGGGGAGCTGTTTTTT.

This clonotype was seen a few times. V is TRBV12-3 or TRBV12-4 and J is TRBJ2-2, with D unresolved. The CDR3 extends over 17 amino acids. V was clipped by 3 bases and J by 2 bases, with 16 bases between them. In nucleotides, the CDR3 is TGTGCCAGCAGTTTTCTGGTCACCAAGCACAACACCGGGGAGCTGTTTTTT. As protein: CASSFLVTKHNTGELFF.

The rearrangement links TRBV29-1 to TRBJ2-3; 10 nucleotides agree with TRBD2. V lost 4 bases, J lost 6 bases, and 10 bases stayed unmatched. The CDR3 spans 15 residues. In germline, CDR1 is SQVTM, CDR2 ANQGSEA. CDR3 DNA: TGCAGCGTTGTTTCCTCGAGCGGGAGGGCCGATACGCAGTATTTT. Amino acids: CSVVSSSGRADTQYF.

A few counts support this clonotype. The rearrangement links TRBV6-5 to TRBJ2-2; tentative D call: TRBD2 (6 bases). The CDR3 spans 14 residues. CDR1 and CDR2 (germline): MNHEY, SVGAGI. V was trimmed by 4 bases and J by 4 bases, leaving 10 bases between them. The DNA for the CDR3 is TGTGCCAGCAGTTGGGGGACTCTCACCGGGGAGCTGTTTTTT. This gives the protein CASSWGTLTGELFF.